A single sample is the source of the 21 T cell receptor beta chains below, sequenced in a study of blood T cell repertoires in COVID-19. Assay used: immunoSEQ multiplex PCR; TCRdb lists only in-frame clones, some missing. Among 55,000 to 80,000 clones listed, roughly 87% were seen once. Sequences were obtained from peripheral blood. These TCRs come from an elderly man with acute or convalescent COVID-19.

For the CDR3, the DNA is TGCGCCAGCAGCCTCCAGGGGTGGGAAGATACGCAGTATTTT. Translated: CASSLQGWEDTQYF. V gene TRBV5-1 combines with J gene TRBJ2-3; TRBD1 is a possible D gene (6 bases). CDR1 and CDR2 (germline): SGHRS, YFSETQ. V shed 4 bases and J shed 5 bases, with 14 bases lying between them. The CDR3 has 14 residues.

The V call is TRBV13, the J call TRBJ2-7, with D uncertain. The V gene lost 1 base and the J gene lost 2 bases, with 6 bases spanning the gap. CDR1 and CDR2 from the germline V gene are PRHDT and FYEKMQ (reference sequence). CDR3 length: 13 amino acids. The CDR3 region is CASSLASPYEQYF. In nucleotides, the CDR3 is TGTGCCAGCAGCTTAGCTTCTCCCTACGAGCAGTACTTC.

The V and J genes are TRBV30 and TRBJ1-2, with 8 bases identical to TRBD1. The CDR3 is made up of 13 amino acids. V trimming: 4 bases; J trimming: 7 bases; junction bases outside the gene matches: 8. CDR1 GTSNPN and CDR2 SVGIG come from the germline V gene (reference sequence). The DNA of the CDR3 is TGTGCCTGGAACCCACAGGGGGAGAGTGGCTACACCTTC. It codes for CAWNPQGESGYTF.

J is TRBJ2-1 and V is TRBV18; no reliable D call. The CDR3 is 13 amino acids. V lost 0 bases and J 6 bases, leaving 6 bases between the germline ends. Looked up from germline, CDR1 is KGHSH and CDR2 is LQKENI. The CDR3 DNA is TGTGCCAGCTCACCACCGTCGGTCAATGAGCAGTTCTTC. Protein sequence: CASSPPSVNEQFF. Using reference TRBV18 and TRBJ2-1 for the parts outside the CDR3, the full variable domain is NAGVMQNPRHLVRRRGQEARLRCSPMKGHSHVYWYRQLPEEGLKFMVYLQKENIIDESGMPKERFSAEFPKEGPSILRIQQVVRGDSAAYFCASSPPSVNEQFFGPGTRLTVL.

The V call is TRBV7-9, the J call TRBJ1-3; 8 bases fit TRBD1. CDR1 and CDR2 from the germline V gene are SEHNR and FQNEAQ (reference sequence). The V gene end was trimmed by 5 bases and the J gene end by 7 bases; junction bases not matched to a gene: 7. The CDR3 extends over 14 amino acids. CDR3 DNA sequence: TGTGCCAGCAGCCTGGACAGGGCTTCCAACACCATATATTTT. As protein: CASSLDRASNTIYF.

For the CDR3, the DNA is TGCGCCAGCAGCCCGGGACAGGCGAACACTGAAGCTTTCTTT. The encoded protein is CASSPGQANTEAFF. The chain couples TRBV5-1 to TRBJ1-1; 8 bases match TRBD1. This CDR3 is built from 14 residues. Germline V lookup: CDR1 SGHRS, CDR2 YFSETQ. V lost 4 bases to trimming and J lost 1 base; unmatched junction nucleotides: 3.

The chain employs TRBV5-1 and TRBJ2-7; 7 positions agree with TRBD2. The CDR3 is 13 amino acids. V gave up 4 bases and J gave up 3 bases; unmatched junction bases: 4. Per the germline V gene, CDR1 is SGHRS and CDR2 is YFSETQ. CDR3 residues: CASSAGEGYEQYF. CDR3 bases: TGCGCCAGCAGCGCGGGGGAGGGCTACGAGCAGTACTTC.

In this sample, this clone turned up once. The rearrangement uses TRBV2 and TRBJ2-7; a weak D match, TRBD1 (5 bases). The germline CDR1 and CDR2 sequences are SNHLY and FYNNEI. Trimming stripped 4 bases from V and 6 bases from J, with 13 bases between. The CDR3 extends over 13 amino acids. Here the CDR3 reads CASSVAGLGEQYF. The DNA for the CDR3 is TGTGCCAGCAGTGTGGCAGGGTTGGGCGAGCAGTACTTC. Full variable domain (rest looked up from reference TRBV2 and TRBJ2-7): EPEVTQTPSHQVTQMGQEVILRCVPISNHLYFYWYRQILGQKVEFLVSFYNNEISEKSEIFDDQFSVERPDGSNFTLKIRSTKLEDSAMYFCASSVAGLGEQYFGPGTRLTVT.

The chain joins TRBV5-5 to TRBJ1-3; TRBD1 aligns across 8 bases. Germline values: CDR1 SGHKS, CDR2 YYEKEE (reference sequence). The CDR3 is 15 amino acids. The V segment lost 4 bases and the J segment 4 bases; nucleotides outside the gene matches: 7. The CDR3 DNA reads TGTGCCAGCAGCCTTAGGACAGGGCCAGGAAACACCATATATTTT. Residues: CASSLRTGPGNTIYF.

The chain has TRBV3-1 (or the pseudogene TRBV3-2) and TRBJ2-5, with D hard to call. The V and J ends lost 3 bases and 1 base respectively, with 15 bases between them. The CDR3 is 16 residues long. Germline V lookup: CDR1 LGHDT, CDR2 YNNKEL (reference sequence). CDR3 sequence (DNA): TGTGCCAGCAGCCAGACACAAGGAACCCGCCAAGAGACCCAGTACTTC. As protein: CASSQTQGTRQETQYF.

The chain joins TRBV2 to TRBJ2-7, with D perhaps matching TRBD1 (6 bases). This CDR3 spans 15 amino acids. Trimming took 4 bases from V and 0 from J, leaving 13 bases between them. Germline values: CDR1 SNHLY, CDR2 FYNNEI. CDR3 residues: CASSAPRDISYEQYF. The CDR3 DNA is TGTGCCAGCAGTGCCCCCCGGGACATCTCCTACGAGCAGTACTTC.

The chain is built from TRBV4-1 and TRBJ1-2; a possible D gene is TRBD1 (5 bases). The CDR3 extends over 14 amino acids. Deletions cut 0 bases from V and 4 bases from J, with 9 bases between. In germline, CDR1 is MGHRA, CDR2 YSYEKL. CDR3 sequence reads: CASSQDETVYGYTF. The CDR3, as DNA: TGCGCCAGCAGCCAAGATGAGACAGTCTATGGCTACACCTTC.

The CDR3 DNA reads TGCGCCAGCAGCTTGCCTCGAACAGGTGCGAGTGGCGGGGAGCTGTTTTTT. Translation gives CASSLPRTGASGGELFF. This sequence joins TRBV5-1 and TRBJ2-2, with a weak D call TRBD1 (5 bases). Trimming shortened V by 1 base and J by 7 bases, and 20 bases separated the two germline ends. The CDR3 runs to 17 residues. CDR1 and CDR2 from the germline V gene are SGHRS and YFSETQ.

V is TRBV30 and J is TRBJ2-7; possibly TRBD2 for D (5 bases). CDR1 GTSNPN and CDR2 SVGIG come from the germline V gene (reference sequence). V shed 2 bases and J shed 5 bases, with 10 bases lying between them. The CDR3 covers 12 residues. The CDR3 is CAWSQTGDEQYF. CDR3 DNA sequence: TGTGCCTGGAGTCAGACCGGGGACGAGCAGTACTTC.

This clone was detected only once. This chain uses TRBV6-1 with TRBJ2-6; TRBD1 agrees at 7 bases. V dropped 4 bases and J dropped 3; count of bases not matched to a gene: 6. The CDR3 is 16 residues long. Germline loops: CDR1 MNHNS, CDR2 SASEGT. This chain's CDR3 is CASSGPRGFGANVLTF. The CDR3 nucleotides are TGTGCCAGCAGTGGCCCCAGGGGGTTTGGGGCCAACGTCCTGACTTTC.

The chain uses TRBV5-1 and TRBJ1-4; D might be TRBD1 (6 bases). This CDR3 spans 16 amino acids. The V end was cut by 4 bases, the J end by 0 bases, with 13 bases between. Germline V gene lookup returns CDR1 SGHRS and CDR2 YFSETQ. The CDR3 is CASSPGQIATNEKLFF. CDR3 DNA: TGCGCCAGCAGCCCTGGACAGATTGCAACTAATGAAAAACTGTTTTTT.

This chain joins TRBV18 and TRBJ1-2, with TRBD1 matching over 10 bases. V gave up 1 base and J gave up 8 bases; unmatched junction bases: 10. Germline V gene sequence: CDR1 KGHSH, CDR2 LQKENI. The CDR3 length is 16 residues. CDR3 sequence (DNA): TGTGCCAGCTCACCACTGGACAGGGGGGAATTGTACGGCTACACCTTC. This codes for CASSPLDRGELYGYTF.

The CDR3 is CASSQAVGTVNTEAFF. The CDR3 DNA sequence: TGCGCCAGCAGCCAGGCTGTGGGGACAGTGAACACTGAAGCTTTCTTT. The chain links TRBV5-1 to TRBJ1-1, with TRBD1 identical over 7 bases. This CDR3 region has 16 residues. Losses at the gene ends were 4 bases for V and 0 bases for J; bases not matched to a gene: 9. Germline V lookup: CDR1 SGHRS, CDR2 YFSETQ.

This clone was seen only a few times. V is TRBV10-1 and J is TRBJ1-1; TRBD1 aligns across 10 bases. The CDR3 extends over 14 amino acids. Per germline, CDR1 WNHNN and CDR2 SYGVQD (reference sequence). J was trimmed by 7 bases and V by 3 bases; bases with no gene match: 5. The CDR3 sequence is CASSDKGTGDEAFF. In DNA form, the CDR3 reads TGCGCCAGCAGTGATAAGGGGACAGGGGATGAAGCTTTCTTT.

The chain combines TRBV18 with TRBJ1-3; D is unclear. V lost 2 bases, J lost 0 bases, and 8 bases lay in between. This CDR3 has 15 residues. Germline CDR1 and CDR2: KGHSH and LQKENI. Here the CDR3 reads CASSPSRDSGNTIYF. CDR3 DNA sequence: TGTGCCAGCTCACCAAGTCGGGACTCTGGAAACACCATATATTTT.

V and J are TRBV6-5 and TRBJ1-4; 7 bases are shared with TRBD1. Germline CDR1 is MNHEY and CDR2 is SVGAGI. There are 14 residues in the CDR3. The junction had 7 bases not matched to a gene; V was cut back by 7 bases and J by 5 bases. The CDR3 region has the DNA TGTGCCAGCAACCCGACAGGGAGCAATGAAAAACTGTTTTTT. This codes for CASNPTGSNEKLFF.